This TCR beta chain was captured in a study of cytomegalovirus exposure and HLA in healthy donors. Study summary: The approximately 120 validation repertoires used the same platform as the approximately 700 first-cohort repertoires (as reported by a later analysis). Findings of the study overall: It was reported that the classifier diagnosed cytomegalovirus status with high specificity and sensitivity in both the original and validation cohorts. Over 150 TCR beta chains were listed as cytomegalovirus-associated. It was found in a later analysis that first-cohort TCR clusters tended to co-occur in the 120 validation repertoires.

The protocol was immunoSEQ multiplex PCR, while the TCRdb copy is restricted to in-frame clones and leaves out a portion. Of about 100,000 clones listed, under 97% were seen once; the top ten hold roughly 0.67%. CDR1 SGDLS and CDR2 YYNGEE come from the germline V gene. This CDR3 contains 15 residues. Trimming stripped 0 bases from V and 0 bases from J, with 9 bases between. A note on this clone: Its cognate antigen is unknown.

The TCR sequence derives from a woman between 18 and 30 years old in good health and CMV-seronegative. The sequenced material came from PBMCs. This rearrangement joins TRBV9 to TRBJ1-1, with D maybe TRBD1 (6 bases). CDR3 sequence (DNA): TGTGCCAGCAGCGTAGCAGGGGCGATGAACACTGAAGCTTTCTTT. This codes for CASSVAGAMNTEAFF.